A single sample is the source of the 13 T cell receptor beta chains below, sequenced in a study of blood T cell repertoires in COVID-19. Some clones are missing from TCRdb's copy, which holds only in-frame ones; the method was immunoSEQ multiplex PCR. Among about 160,000 clones listed, about four fifths were seen once. Source material: peripheral blood. These receptors were obtained from a man in his sixties or seventies who had recovered from COVID-19.

The chain carries TRBV13 and TRBJ1-2, with 8 nucleotides matching TRBD1. The CDR3 is 13 residues long. The trim removed 5 bases at V and 8 bases at J, leaving 7 bases unmatched. Germline assignment: CDR1 PRHDT and CDR2 FYEKMQ (reference sequence). CDR3 in amino acids: CASSRGQEDGYTF. The CDR3 coding sequence is TGTGCCAGCAGCAGGGGACAGGAGGACGGCTACACCTTC.

Concerning this clone itself: Within the sample, other DNA sequences also encode this same CDR3. The genes are TRBV29-1 and TRBJ1-5; 8 positions match TRBD1. The CDR3 runs to 13 residues. Germline trimming cut 6 bases from V and 7 bases from J; bases unmatched to any gene: 8. Per germline, CDR1 SQVTM and CDR2 ANQGSEA. The CDR3 nucleotides are TGCAGCGTAACGACAGGGGTCGGACAGCCCCAGCATTTT. Amino acid sequence: CSVTTGVGQPQHF.

The chain combines TRBV5-1 with TRBJ2-1, with 13 bases that match TRBD2. CDR1 SGHRS and CDR2 YFSETQ come from the germline V gene. There are 16 residues in the CDR3. The ends lost 3 bases at V and 8 bases at J; junction bases unmatched: 8. CDR3 sequence reads: CASSSSGLAGVDEQFF. The CDR3 DNA is TGCGCCAGCAGCTCTAGCGGACTAGCGGGAGTCGATGAGCAGTTCTTC.

This clone was seen a single time. This chain joins TRBV9 and TRBJ2-1; no firm D call. Germline assignment: CDR1 SGDLS and CDR2 YYNGEE. Trimming pared 0 bases from V and 10 bases from J, leaving 8 bases between. This CDR3 has 12 amino acids. The CDR3 nucleotides are TGTGCCAGCAGCGTAGACGACGGGGAGCAGTTCTTC. Translating gives CASSVDDGEQFF.

The CDR3 DNA reads as TGTGCCAGCAGCATGGGGAGGGGAGAGACCCAGTACTTC. Translating gives CASSMGRGETQYF. The rearrangement joins TRBV13 to TRBJ2-5, with 7 bases aligning to TRBD2. Losses at the gene ends were 5 bases for V and 4 bases for J; bases not matched to a gene: 4. Germline CDR1 is PRHDT and CDR2 is FYEKMQ (reference sequence). This CDR3 is 13 amino acids long.

This chain joins TRBV6-2 or TRBV6-3 and TRBJ2-2; 11 bases map to TRBD2. The junction had 7 bases not matched to a gene; V was cut back by 2 bases and J by 2 bases. The CDR3 contains 18 residues. The germline V gene encodes CDR1 MNHEY and CDR2 SVGEGT. In DNA, the CDR3 is TGTGCCAGCAGTTACACCCGACTAGCGGGATTAAACACCGGGGAGCTGTTTTTT. Encoded protein: CASSYTRLAGLNTGELFF.

The rearrangement joins TRBV6-2 or TRBV6-3 to TRBJ1-5; 9 bases are a match to TRBD1. Germline trimming cut 6 bases from V and 1 base from J; bases unmatched to any gene: 1. Per the germline V gene, CDR1 is MNHEY and CDR2 is SVGEGT. The CDR3 is 14 residues long. CDR3: CASSGTGSNQPQHF. CDR3 sequence (DNA): TGTGCCAGCAGCGGGACAGGGAGCAATCAGCCCCAGCATTTT.

The rearrangement joins TRBV28 to TRBJ2-1; 9 positions agree with TRBD2. The germline CDR1 and CDR2 sequences are MDHEN and SYDVKM. The J segment lost 4 bases and the V segment lost 6 bases, leaving 7 bases of the junction unmatched. This CDR3 region has 15 residues. CDR3 nucleotides: TGTGCCAGCAGCCGCGGGGGGGGCCTGTACAATGAGCAGTTCTTC. It specifies CASSRGGGLYNEQFF.

The genes are TRBV3-1 (or the pseudogene TRBV3-2) and TRBJ2-5; D is uncertain. In germline, CDR1 is LGHDT, CDR2 YNNKEL (reference sequence). Deletions cut 5 bases from V and 5 bases from J, with 12 bases between. CDR3 length equals 13 residues. The chain's CDR3 is CASSTRERETQYF. DNA for the CDR3: TGTGCCAGCAGCACCCGAGAGAGGGAGACCCAGTACTTC.

This clone was seen once. The gene calls are TRBV7-6 and TRBJ2-6, with 7 bases that match TRBD1. This CDR3 is 15 amino acids long. Germline loops: CDR1 SGHVS, CDR2 FNYEAQ. The V segment lost 4 bases and the J segment 2 bases; nucleotides outside the gene matches: 2. For the CDR3, the DNA is TGTGCCAGCAGCTCAACAGGGGCTGGGGCCAACGTCCTGACTTTC. Translation gives CASSSTGAGANVLTF.

V usage is TRBV19 and J usage is TRBJ2-3; 8 positions match TRBD2. Germline CDR1 reads LNHDA; CDR2 reads SQIVND (reference sequence). This CDR3 has 16 residues. The V segment lost 0 bases and the J segment 1 base; nucleotides outside the gene matches: 3. The CDR3 loop reads CASSIESLAGTDTQYF. DNA of the CDR3: TGTGCCAGTAGTATAGAGTCACTAGCGGGCACAGATACGCAGTATTTT.

The rearrangement uses TRBV6-6 and TRBJ1-1; D may be TRBD1 (5 bases). The length of the CDR3 is 14 residues. V dropped 4 bases and J dropped 0 bases, with 9 bases sitting between them. The V gene's germline CDR1 is MNHNY and CDR2 SVGAGI (reference sequence). CDR3 region: CASSWGEMNTEAFF. CDR3 coding DNA: TGTGCCAGCAGTTGGGGGGAAATGAACACTGAAGCTTTCTTT.

The V and J genes are TRBV5-6 and TRBJ2-5, with TRBD1 matching over 7 bases. V lost 0 bases to trimming and J lost 3 bases; unmatched junction nucleotides: 2. The CDR3 extends over 14 amino acids. Germline V CDR1 and CDR2: SGHDT, YYEEEE. As DNA, the CDR3 is TGTGCCAGCAGCTTGGGGGACAGAAAAGAGACCCAGTACTTC. It yields the protein CASSLGDRKETQYF.